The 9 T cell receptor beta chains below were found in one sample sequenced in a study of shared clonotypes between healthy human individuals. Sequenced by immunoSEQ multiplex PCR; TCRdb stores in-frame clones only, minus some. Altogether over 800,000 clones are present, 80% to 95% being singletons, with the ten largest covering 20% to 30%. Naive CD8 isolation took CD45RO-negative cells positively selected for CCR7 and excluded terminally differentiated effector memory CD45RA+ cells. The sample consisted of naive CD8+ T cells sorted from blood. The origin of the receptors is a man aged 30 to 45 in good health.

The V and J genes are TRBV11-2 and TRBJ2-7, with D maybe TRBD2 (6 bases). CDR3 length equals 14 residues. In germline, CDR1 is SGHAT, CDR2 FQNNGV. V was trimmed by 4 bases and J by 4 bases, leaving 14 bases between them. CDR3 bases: TGTGCCAGCAGCTCGGGACCGGGACTTTACGAGCAGTACTTC. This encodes CASSSGPGLYEQYF.

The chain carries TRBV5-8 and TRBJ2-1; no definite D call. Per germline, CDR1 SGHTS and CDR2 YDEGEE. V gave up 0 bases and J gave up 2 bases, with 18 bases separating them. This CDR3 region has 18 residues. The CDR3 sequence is CASSLGRSRTATYNEQFF. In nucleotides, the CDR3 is TGTGCCAGCAGCTTGGGTCGGTCTCGGACGGCAACCTACAATGAGCAGTTCTTC.

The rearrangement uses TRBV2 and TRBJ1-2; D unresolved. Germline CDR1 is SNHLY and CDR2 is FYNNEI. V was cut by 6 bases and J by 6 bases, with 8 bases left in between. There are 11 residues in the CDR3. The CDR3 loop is CASRGGDGYTF. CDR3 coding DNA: TGTGCCAGCAGGGGAGGAGATGGCTACACCTTC.

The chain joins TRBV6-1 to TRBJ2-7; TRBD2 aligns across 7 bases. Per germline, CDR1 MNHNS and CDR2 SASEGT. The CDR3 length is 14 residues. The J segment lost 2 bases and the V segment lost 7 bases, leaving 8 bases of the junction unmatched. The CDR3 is CASTGGGSPYEQYF. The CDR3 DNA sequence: TGTGCCAGCACTGGAGGCGGGAGCCCCTACGAGCAGTACTTC.

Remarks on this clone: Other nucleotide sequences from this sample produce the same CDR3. In DNA form, the CDR3 reads TGCGCCAGCAGTGAATCGCTATACGAGCAGTACTTC. This gives the protein CASSESLYEQYF. The chain joins TRBV10-1 to TRBJ2-7; D is unresolved. The CDR3 is made up of 12 amino acids. Trimming left V 3 bases short and J 4 bases short, with 7 bases between. Germline V lookup: CDR1 WNHNN, CDR2 SYGVQD (reference sequence).

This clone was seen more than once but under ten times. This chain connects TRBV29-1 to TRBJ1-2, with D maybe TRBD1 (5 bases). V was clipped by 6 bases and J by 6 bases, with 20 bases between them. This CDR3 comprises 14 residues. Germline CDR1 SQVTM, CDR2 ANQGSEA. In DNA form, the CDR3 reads TGCAGCGTGGGGACCAAAATGGGGCGAAATGGCTACACCTTC. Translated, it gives CSVGTKMGRNGYTF. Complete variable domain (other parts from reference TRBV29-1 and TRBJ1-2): SAVISQKPSRDICQRGTSLTIQCQVDSQVTMMFWYRQQPGQSLTLIATANQGSEATYESGFVIDKFPISRPNLTFSTLTVSNMSPEDSSIYLCSVGTKMGRNGYTFGSGTRLTVV.

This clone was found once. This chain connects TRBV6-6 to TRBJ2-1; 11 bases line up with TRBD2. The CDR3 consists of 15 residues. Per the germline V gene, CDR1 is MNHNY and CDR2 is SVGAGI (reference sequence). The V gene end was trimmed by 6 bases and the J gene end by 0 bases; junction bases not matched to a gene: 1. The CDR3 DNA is TGTGCCAGCAGAACTAGCGGGAGCTCCTACAATGAGCAGTTCTTC. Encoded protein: CASRTSGSSYNEQFF.

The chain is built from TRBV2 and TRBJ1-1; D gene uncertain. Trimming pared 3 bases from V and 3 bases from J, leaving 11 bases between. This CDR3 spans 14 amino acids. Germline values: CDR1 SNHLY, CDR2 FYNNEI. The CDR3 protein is CASSDQTDYTEAFF. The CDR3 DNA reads TGTGCCAGCAGTGACCAAACAGATTACACTGAAGCTTTCTTT.

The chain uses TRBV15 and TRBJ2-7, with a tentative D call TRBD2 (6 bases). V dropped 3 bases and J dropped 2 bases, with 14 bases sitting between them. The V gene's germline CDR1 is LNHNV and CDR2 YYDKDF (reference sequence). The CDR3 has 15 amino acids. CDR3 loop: CATSSTLSGPYEQYF. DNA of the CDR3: TGTGCCACCAGCAGCACCCTTAGCGGTCCCTACGAGCAGTACTTC.